The 30 T cell receptor beta chains listed next were all sequenced from one sample in a study of PD-1 blockade in classical Hodgkin lymphoma. Patients all relapsed after autologous stem cell transplantation, and there was variation in brentuximab vedotin exposure. Sequencing was performed with immunoSEQ multiplex PCR; in TCRdb, only in-frame clones are kept and a portion is missing. Of under 95,000 clones in the sample, approximately 91% were seen once. Sequenced material: peripheral blood mononuclear cells (PBMCs), taken before the second cycle of nivolumab. Source of these receptors: a human donor with classical Hodgkin lymphoma.

The chain recombines TRBV2 with TRBJ1-4; D is ambiguous. CDR1 is SNHLY and CDR2 is FYNNEI in the germline V gene. The CDR3 consists of 15 residues. V was cut by 5 bases and J by 5 bases, with 15 bases left in between. The CDR3 DNA sequence: TGTGCCAGCAGTCTCCGGCCCGGTAGAAATGAAAAACTGTTTTTT. Translating gives CASSLRPGRNEKLFF.

This sequence joins TRBV11-3 and TRBJ2-1; perhaps TRBD1 as D (6 bases). With 0 bases removed from V and 2 bases from J, the gap between germline ends came to 11 bases. Germline values: CDR1 SGHNT, CDR2 YENEEA. This CDR3 is 16 amino acids long. Here the CDR3 reads CASSLEGRGAYNEQFF. The CDR3 DNA is TGTGCCAGCAGCTTAGAAGGCAGGGGCGCCTACAATGAGCAGTTCTTC.

The chain is built from TRBV2 and TRBJ2-7, with TRBD2 matching over 7 bases. This CDR3 spans 15 amino acids. Trimming removed 6 bases from V and 0 bases from J; junction bases left unmatched: 8. Germline CDR1 and CDR2: SNHLY and FYNNEI. For the CDR3, the DNA is TGTGCCAGCAGCAAAACTAGCGCAACCTCCTACGAGCAGTACTTC. As protein: CASSKTSATSYEQYF.

The sample holds a few counts of this clone. V gene TRBV7-6 combines with J gene TRBJ2-1, with 13 bases fitting TRBD2. Trimming removed 6 bases from V and 10 bases from J; junction bases left unmatched: 9. CDR1 and CDR2 (germline): SGHVS, FNYEAQ. This CDR3 has 15 amino acids. As DNA, the CDR3 is TGTGCCAGCAGACCTACTAGCGGGAGGGACGGGGAGCAGTTCTTC. Translation: CASRPTSGRDGEQFF.

This sequence joins TRBV2 and TRBJ1-6; maybe TRBD1 (6 bases). Trimming shortened V by 6 bases and J by 7 bases, and 19 bases separated the two germline ends. This CDR3 contains 16 residues. Germline V gene data show CDR1 as SNHLY and CDR2 as FYNNEI. This CDR3 reads CASRRGSGVLNSPLHF. CDR3 coding DNA: TGTGCCAGCAGGAGGGGGAGTGGGGTACTCAATTCACCCCTCCACTTT. The variable domain in full, completed from reference TRBV2 and TRBJ1-6, reads EPEVTQTPSHQVTQMGQEVILRCVPISNHLYFYWYRQILGQKVEFLVSFYNNEISEKSEIFDDQFSVERPDGSNFTLKIRSTKLEDSAMYFCASRRGSGVLNSPLHFGNGTRLTVT.

The genes are TRBV19 and TRBJ2-1; either TRBD1 or TRBD2 may supply D (5 bases each). Germline lookup yields CDR1 LNHDA and CDR2 SQIVND (reference sequence). Trimming removed 3 bases at V and 3 bases at J, with 15 bases between. This CDR3 has 16 residues. CDR3: CASSIWGRIIYNEQFF. As DNA, the CDR3 is TGTGCCAGTAGTATCTGGGGGAGAATTATCTACAATGAGCAGTTCTTC.

The CDR3 reads CASSFGLGDTQYF. In DNA, the CDR3 is TGTGCCAGCAGCTTTGGACTAGGAGATACGCAGTATTTT. The chain uses TRBV5-4 and TRBJ2-3, with TRBD2 matching over 7 bases. CDR1 and CDR2 from the germline V gene are SGHNT and YYREEE (reference sequence). V trimming: 2 bases; J trimming: 5 bases; junction bases outside the gene matches: 2. This CDR3 comprises 13 residues.

The gene calls are TRBV7-8 and TRBJ2-7; D is undetermined. CDR3 length: 14 residues. Germline V gene sequence: CDR1 SGHVS, CDR2 FQNEAQ. V lost 5 bases and J lost 2, with 13 bases in between. CDR3: CASSPSDRTYEQYF. CDR3 nucleotides: TGTGCCAGCAGCCCGAGCGACCGGACCTACGAGCAGTACTTC.

This chain connects TRBV5-1 to TRBJ1-1, with D unresolved. Germline loops: CDR1 SGHRS, CDR2 YFSETQ. The V end was cut by 1 base, the J end by 1 base, with 17 bases between. The CDR3 totals 17 residues. The CDR3 loop reads CASSLLKFGGSNTEAFF. CDR3 in DNA: TGCGCCAGCAGCTTGCTTAAGTTCGGCGGTTCGAACACTGAAGCTTTCTTT.

The V call is TRBV15, the J call TRBJ2-7; D might be TRBD2 (5 bases). Germline CDR1 reads LNHNV; CDR2 reads YYDKDF (reference sequence). V was trimmed by 0 bases and J by 2 bases, leaving 23 bases between them. The CDR3 contains 19 residues. CDR3 DNA sequence: TGTGCCACCAGCAGAGATTTCGAGGGTCTGGGTGGTAGGGCCTACGAGCAGTACTTC. Its translation: CATSRDFEGLGGRAYEQYF.

The chain combines TRBV10-3 with TRBJ1-1; 8 nucleotides line up with TRBD1. In germline, CDR1 is ENHRY, CDR2 SYGVKD. V dropped 5 bases and J dropped 6; count of bases not matched to a gene: 2. The CDR3 is made up of 12 amino acids. The CDR3 spells CAISPGGAEAFF. CDR3 coding DNA: TGTGCCATCAGTCCAGGGGGCGCTGAAGCTTTCTTT.

This chain connects TRBV28 to TRBJ2-7; a weak D match, TRBD1 (6 bases). CDR1 is MDHEN, CDR2 SYDVKM, per germline. V lost 6 bases to trimming and J lost 1 base, with 22 bases between them. CDR3 length: 17 residues. In nucleotides, the CDR3 is TGTGCCAGCAGAACCCCGGGGACACCTCGTTTGTCCTACGAGCAGTACTTC. Amino acid sequence: CASRTPGTPRLSYEQYF.

The gene calls are TRBV2 and TRBJ2-7, with TRBD1 matching 7 bases. With 6 bases clipped from V and 0 bases from J, the junction kept 5 bases outside the gene matches. The germline V gene encodes CDR1 SNHLY and CDR2 FYNNEI. This CDR3 region has 14 residues. This chain's CDR3 is CASRGDRTSYEQYF. In nucleotides, the CDR3 is TGTGCCAGCAGGGGGGACAGAACCTCCTACGAGCAGTACTTC.

The gene calls are TRBV10-3 and TRBJ2-7; D possibly corresponds to TRBD2 (6 bases). The germline V gene encodes CDR1 ENHRY and CDR2 SYGVKD. V shed 6 bases and J shed 0 bases, with 15 bases lying between them. CDR3 size: 15 residues. The CDR3 nucleotides are TGTGCCATCAGCAGGGCGGGGAGCGGCTCCTACGAGCAGTACTTC. This codes for CAISRAGSGSYEQYF.

This clone was recorded a few times. V and J are TRBV5-4 and TRBJ1-4; weak D call: TRBD1 (6 bases). The V end lost 5 bases, the J end lost 3 bases, and 20 bases lay between the germline ends. CDR3 size: 17 residues. Germline loops: CDR1 SGHNT, CDR2 YYREEE (reference sequence). CDR3 protein: CASSSTRGRAPNEKLFF. In DNA form, the CDR3 reads TGTGCCAGCAGTTCAACCCGGGGGCGGGCGCCTAATGAAAAACTGTTTTTT.

The chain uses TRBV7-9 and TRBJ1-1; possible D gene TRBD1, 6 bases. V lost 4 bases and J lost 7, with 16 bases in between. The germline gives CDR1 SEHNR, CDR2 FQNEAQ (reference sequence). The CDR3 sequence is 14 residues long. Here the CDR3 reads CASSYGMDRYEAFF. DNA of the CDR3: TGTGCCAGCAGCTATGGGATGGACAGATATGAAGCTTTCTTT.

The genes are TRBV5-1 and TRBJ2-7; D remains ambiguous. The CDR3 extends over 11 amino acids. Trimming removed 0 bases from V and 6 bases from J, with 4 bases in between. Germline CDR1 is SGHRS and CDR2 is YFSETQ. DNA for the CDR3: TGCGCCAGCAGCTTGGTCGGCGAGCAGTACTTC. Translating it yields CASSLVGEQYF. Combining the CDR3 with reference TRBV5-1 and TRBJ2-7 gives the whole variable domain KAGVTQTPRYLIKTRGQQVTLSCSPISGHRSVSWYQQTPGQGLQFLFEYFSETQRNKGNFPGRFSGRQFSNSRSEMNVSTLELGDSALYLCASSLVGEQYFGPGTRLTVT.

The chain joins TRBV5-6 to TRBJ2-3; D gene unclear. Germline V gives CDR1 SGHDT, CDR2 YYEEEE. CDR3 size: 12 residues. V lost 0 bases, J lost 6 bases, and 5 bases lay in between. CDR3 nucleotides: TGTGCCAGCAGCTTGGTCTCGGATACGCAGTATTTT. This codes for CASSLVSDTQYF.

The V and J genes are TRBV7-2 and TRBJ2-3; 9 bases are a match to TRBD2. This CDR3 contains 17 residues. Looked up from germline, CDR1 is SGHTA and CDR2 is FQGNSA. With 1 base clipped from V and 5 bases from J, the junction kept 10 bases outside the gene matches. The CDR3 spells CASSLVGSGSGIDTQYF. In DNA form, the CDR3 reads TGTGCCAGCAGCTTAGTCGGTAGCGGGAGCGGGATAGATACGCAGTATTTT.

In this sample, this clone turned up once. The V gene is TRBV6-5, the J gene TRBJ2-1; either TRBD1 or TRBD2 may supply D (6 bases each). Trimming left V 5 bases short and J 10 bases short, with 12 bases between. Germline CDR1 is MNHEY and CDR2 is SVGAGI. CDR3 length: 12 amino acids. This CDR3 is CASSGNGGEQFF. In DNA form, the CDR3 reads TGTGCCAGCAGTGGAAACGGGGGCGAGCAGTTCTTC.

The V and J genes are TRBV5-1 and TRBJ2-3, with D perhaps TRBD1 (6 bases). This CDR3 region has 14 residues. Deletions cut 1 base from V and 1 base from J, with 7 bases between. CDR1 and CDR2 from the germline V gene are SGHRS and YFSETQ. DNA for the CDR3: TGCGCCAGCAGCTTGAGACAGGGCACAGATACGCAGTATTTT. Its protein product is CASSLRQGTDTQYF.

V usage is TRBV5-1 and J usage is TRBJ2-3; D not resolved. There are 16 residues in the CDR3. Germline V CDR1 and CDR2: SGHRS, YFSETQ. The germline V and J ends were trimmed by 0 bases and 0 bases, with 11 bases remaining between them. CDR3 sequence: CASSLDTELSTDTQYF. CDR3 sequence (DNA): TGCGCCAGCAGCTTGGACACGGAGCTCAGCACAGATACGCAGTATTTT.

CDR3 in amino acids: CASSQDLTGNTEAFF. CDR3 nucleotide sequence: TGTGCCAGCAGCCAAGATCTCACGGGAAACACTGAAGCTTTCTTT. The genes are TRBV4-2 and TRBJ1-1; D unresolved. The germline V gene encodes CDR1 LGHNA and CDR2 YNFKEQ. V lost 0 bases and J 2 bases, leaving 10 bases between the germline ends. The CDR3 has 15 amino acids.

This chain connects TRBV10-1 to TRBJ1-1, with D perhaps matching TRBD1 (5 bases). CDR1 WNHNN and CDR2 SYGVQD come from the germline V gene (reference sequence). V was trimmed by 5 bases and J by 3 bases, leaving 10 bases between them. The CDR3 is made up of 13 amino acids. In DNA form, the CDR3 reads TGCGCCAGCAGTCGGGGACGGGACACTGAAGCTTTCTTT. It encodes CASSRGRDTEAFF.

The chain recombines TRBV28 with TRBJ2-7; D is perhaps TRBD1 or TRBD2 (6 bases each). The CDR3 loop spans 15 amino acids. V was clipped by 8 bases and J by 0 bases, with 17 bases between them. In germline, CDR1 is MDHEN, CDR2 SYDVKM. CDR3 nucleotides: TGTGCCAGCCTTATGGGGGGCGTAGGCTCCTACGAGCAGTACTTC. Translated: CASLMGGVGSYEQYF.

The chain combines TRBV18 with TRBJ2-7; 10 bases line up with TRBD2. After removal of 4 bases from V and 5 bases from J, the junction contained 8 bases not matched to a gene. The CDR3 loop spans 15 amino acids. Per the germline V gene, CDR1 is KGHSH and CDR2 is LQKENI. As DNA, the CDR3 is TGTGCCAGCTCACTCCGAGCGGGAGGGGCCCACGAGCAGTACTTC. The encoded protein is CASSLRAGGAHEQYF.

The J gene is TRBJ2-7, the V gene TRBV7-9; a weak D match, TRBD1 (5 bases). This CDR3 is built from 16 residues. V was trimmed by 5 bases and J by 6 bases, leaving 23 bases between them. Germline V gene sequence: CDR1 SEHNR, CDR2 FQNEAQ (reference sequence). Here the CDR3 DNA reads TGTGCCAGCAGCGCAAGGGGTGGATACCTGGGTGGCGAGCAGTACTTC. Its protein is CASSARGGYLGGEQYF.

The chain joins TRBV4-2 to TRBJ2-7; 10 bases match TRBD1. Per germline, CDR1 LGHNA and CDR2 YNFKEQ. The junction had 2 bases not matched to a gene; V was cut back by 1 base and J by 2 bases. The CDR3 is made up of 15 amino acids. CDR3 region: CASSQAGQGTYEQYF. Written as DNA, the CDR3 is TGTGCCAGCAGCCAAGCGGGACAGGGGACCTACGAGCAGTACTTC.

V and J are TRBV9 and TRBJ1-3; weak D call: TRBD1 (6 bases). This CDR3 comprises 15 residues. Germline V gene lookup returns CDR1 SGDLS and CDR2 YYNGEE. The V gene lost 2 bases and the J gene lost 0 bases, with 9 bases spanning the gap. DNA of the CDR3: TGTGCCAGCAGCGTTGGACAGATCTCTGGAAACACCATATATTTT. Protein product: CASSVGQISGNTIYF.

V and J are TRBV28 and TRBJ1-5, with TRBD1 matching 8 bases. J gave up 2 bases and V 4 bases, and 4 bases lay outside the gene matches. This CDR3 comprises 15 residues. CDR1 and CDR2 from the germline V gene are MDHEN and SYDVKM. The chain's CDR3 is CASSSQGAGNQPQHF. CDR3 bases: TGTGCCAGCAGTTCTCAGGGGGCGGGCAATCAGCCCCAGCATTTT.